This T cell receptor beta chain was captured in a study of graft-versus-host responses after intestinal transplantation. Across the study: Grafts that recipients had were multivisceral, liver-intestinal, or isolated intestinal transplants.

This clone has a handful of counts. Its antigen is not identified. With V trimmed by 4 bases and J by 6 bases, 3 bases remained unmatched. The CDR3 is 14 residues long. CDR1 is LNHDA and CDR2 is SQIVND in the germline V gene (reference sequence). Whole-study findings and limits: High graft-versus-host to host-versus-graft T cell clonal ratios marked allografts of patients with graft-donor macrochimerism.

Repertoires were generated with immunoSEQ multiplex PCR, while TCRdb's copy carries only in-frame clones and drops some. The sample lists about 97,000 clones, 91% occurring once. The clonotype originates from a human donor who was the organ donor for an intestinal transplant. J is TRBJ1-4 and V is TRBV19, with 9 bases lining up with TRBD1. The source was unstimulated CD4+ T cells sorted from spleen or lymph node cells, collected before transplant. The CDR3 region is CASSTTGGYEKLFF. CDR3 DNA sequence: TGTGCCAGTAGTACAACAGGGGGCTATGAAAAACTGTTTTTT.